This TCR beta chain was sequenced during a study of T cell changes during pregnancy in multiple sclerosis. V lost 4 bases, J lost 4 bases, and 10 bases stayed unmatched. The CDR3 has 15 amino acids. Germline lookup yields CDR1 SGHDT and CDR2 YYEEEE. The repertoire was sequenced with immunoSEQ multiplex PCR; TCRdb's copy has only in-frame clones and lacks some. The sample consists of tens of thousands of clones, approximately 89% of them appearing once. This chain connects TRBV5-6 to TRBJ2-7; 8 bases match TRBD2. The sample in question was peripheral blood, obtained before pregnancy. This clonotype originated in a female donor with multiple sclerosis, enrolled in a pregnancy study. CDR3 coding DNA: TGTGCCAGCAGCCGGGGGGGACAAGGGAATTACGAGCAGTACTTC. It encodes CASSRGGQGNYEQYF.